The next 6 T cell receptor beta chains were all read from a single sample in a study of T cell repertoires in cytomegalovirus infection. The antigens for these receptors are not known. MiXCR, applied by TCRdb to the reads, yields one record per CDR3 protein. The repertoire holds approximately 340,000 distinct CDR3 sequences, just under 30% seen once, with 15% to 25% in the top ten. Material: cultured PBMCs, obtained from culture after CMV antigen stimulation. These receptor sequences come from a human donor in good health (CMV status not recorded). Some clones in this sample may be carry-over from other donors' samples.

The J gene is TRBJ2-3, the V gene TRBV20-1, with 15 positions matching TRBD2. With 1 base clipped from V and 4 bases from J, the junction kept 9 bases outside the gene matches. The CDR3 consists of 18 residues. The germline V gene encodes CDR1 DFQATT and CDR2 SNEGSKA (reference sequence). CDR3 loop: CSARVGTSGRIGSDTQYF. As DNA, the CDR3 is TGCAGTGCTAGAGTCGGGACTAGCGGGAGGATTGGCTCAGATACGCAGTATTTT.

The chain has TRBV19 and TRBJ2-3; 7 bases match TRBD1. V lost 1 base to trimming and J lost 0 bases; unmatched junction nucleotides: 1. Germline V gene data show CDR1 as LNHDA and CDR2 as SQIVND (reference sequence). This CDR3 contains 15 residues. The CDR3 loop is CASSIGQGSTDTQYF. In DNA, the CDR3 is TGTGCCAGTAGTATAGGACAGGGCAGCACAGATACGCAGTATTTT.

The CDR3 region is CASSLEMEAYEQYF. The CDR3 bases are TGCGCCAGCAGCTTGGAAATGGAAGCCTACGAGCAGTACTTC. This chain connects TRBV5-1 to TRBJ2-7; D ambiguous. V lost 0 bases to trimming and J lost 2 bases, with 9 bases between them. This CDR3 comprises 14 residues. Germline V gene data show CDR1 as SGHRS and CDR2 as YFSETQ.

This rearrangement joins TRBV2 to TRBJ1-3, with a possible D match to TRBD1 (5 bases). The CDR3 is made up of 14 amino acids. Trimming left V 8 bases short and J 1 base short, with 12 bases between. CDR1 and CDR2 (germline): SNHLY, FYNNEI. The DNA for the CDR3 is TGTGCCAGCGTGGAACGGGGGTCTGGAAACACCATATATTTT. Translation gives CASVERGSGNTIYF. Complete variable domain (other parts from reference TRBV2 and TRBJ1-3): EPEVTQTPSHQVTQMGQEVILRCVPISNHLYFYWYRQILGQKVEFLVSFYNNEISEKSEIFDDQFSVERPDGSNFTLKIRSTKLEDSAMYFCASVERGSGNTIYFGEGSWLTVV.

The CDR3: CASSLARTGEVQYF. The CDR3, as DNA: TGTGCCAGCAGCTTGGCGCGGACAGGGGAAGTGCAGTACTTC. The V call is TRBV5-4, the J call TRBJ2-7, with 9 bases that match TRBD1. V was pared by 0 bases and J by 9 bases, with 7 bases of the junction left unmatched. Germline CDR1 is SGHNT and CDR2 is YYREEE (reference sequence). CDR3 size: 14 residues.

V gene TRBV19 combines with J gene TRBJ2-2; possibly TRBD1 or TRBD2 for D (5 bases each). CDR1 is LNHDA and CDR2 is SQIVND in the germline V gene (reference sequence). Trimming took off 3 bases at V and 4 bases at J, with 9 bases between the two ends. The CDR3 loop spans 14 amino acids. CDR3 region: CASSIGASTGELFF. The CDR3 nucleotides are TGTGCCAGTAGTATCGGGGCCTCCACCGGGGAGCTGTTTTTT.